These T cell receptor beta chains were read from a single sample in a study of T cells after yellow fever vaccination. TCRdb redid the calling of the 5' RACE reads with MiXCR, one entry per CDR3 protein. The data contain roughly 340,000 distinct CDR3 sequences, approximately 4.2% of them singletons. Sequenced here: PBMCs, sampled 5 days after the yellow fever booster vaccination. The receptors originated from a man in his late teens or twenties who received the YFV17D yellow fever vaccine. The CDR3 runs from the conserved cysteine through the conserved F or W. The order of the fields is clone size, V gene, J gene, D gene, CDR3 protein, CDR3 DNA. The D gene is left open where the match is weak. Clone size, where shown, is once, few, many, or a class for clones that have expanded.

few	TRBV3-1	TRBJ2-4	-	CASSQDPRGLAKNIQYF	TGTGCCAGCAGCCAAGATCCCAGGGGTTTAGCCAAAAACATTCAGTACTTC
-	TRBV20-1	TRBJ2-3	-	CSARDLEGYF	TGCAGTGCTAGAGATCTAGAGGGGTATTTT
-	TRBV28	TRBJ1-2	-	CASSFNNLYGYTF	TGTGCCAGCAGTTTTAACAACCTCTATGGCTACACCTTC
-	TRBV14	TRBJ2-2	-	CASSQERHSGNTGELFF	TGTGCCAGCAGCCAAGAGAGGCACAGCGGGAACACCGGGGAGCTGTTTTTT
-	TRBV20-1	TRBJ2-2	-	CSARDRLAGELFF	TGCAGTGCTAGAGATAGGCTAGCCGGGGAGCTGTTTTTT
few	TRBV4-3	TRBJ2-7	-	CASSQVGSRGYEQYF	TGCGCCAGCAGCCAAGTAGGATCCCGGGGATACGAGCAGTACTTC
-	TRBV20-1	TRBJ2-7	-	CSASQGIPYEQYF	TGCAGTGCTAGCCAAGGGATTCCCTACGAGCAGTACTTC
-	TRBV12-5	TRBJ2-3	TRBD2	CASGLGGLADTQYF	TGTGCTAGTGGTTTGGGGGGACTAGCTGATACGCAGTATTTT
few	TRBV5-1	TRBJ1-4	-	CASSLQVSANEKLFF	TGCGCCAGCAGCTTACAGGTTTCGGCTAATGAAAAACTGTTTTTT
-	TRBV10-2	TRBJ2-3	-	CATGVGRGSTDTQYF	TGCGCCACCGGGGTCGGTCGGGGAAGCACAGATACGCAGTATTTT